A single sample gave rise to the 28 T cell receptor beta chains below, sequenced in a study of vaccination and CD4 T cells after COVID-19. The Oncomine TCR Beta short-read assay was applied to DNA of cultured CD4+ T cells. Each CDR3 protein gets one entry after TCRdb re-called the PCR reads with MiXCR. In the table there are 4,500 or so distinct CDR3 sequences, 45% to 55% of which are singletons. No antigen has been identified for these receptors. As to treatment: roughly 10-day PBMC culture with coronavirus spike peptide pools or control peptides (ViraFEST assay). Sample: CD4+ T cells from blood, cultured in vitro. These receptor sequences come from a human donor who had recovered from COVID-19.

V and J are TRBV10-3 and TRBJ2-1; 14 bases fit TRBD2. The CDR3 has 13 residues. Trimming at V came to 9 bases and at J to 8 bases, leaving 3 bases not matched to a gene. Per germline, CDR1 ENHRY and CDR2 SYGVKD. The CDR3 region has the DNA TGTGCCATTGGGACTAGCGGGGGTCATGAGCAGTTCTTC. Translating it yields CAIGTSGGHEQFF.

This CDR3 is CASSLDLAGTSREQYF. CDR3 DNA sequence: TGTGCCAGCAGCTTAGATTTGGCGGGGACGAGCCGCGAGCAGTACTTC. The V gene is TRBV7-9, the J gene TRBJ2-7; D might be TRBD2 (6 bases). Per the germline V gene, CDR1 is SEHNR and CDR2 is FQNEAQ (reference sequence). CDR3 length: 16 residues. The V end was cut by 1 base, the J end by 6 bases, with 19 bases between.

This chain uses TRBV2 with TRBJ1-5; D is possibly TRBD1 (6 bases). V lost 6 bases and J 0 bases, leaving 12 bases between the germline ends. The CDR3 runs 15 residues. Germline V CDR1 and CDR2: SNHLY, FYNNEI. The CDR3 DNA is TGTGCCAGCAGCGCCGACAGGAATAGCAATCAGCCCCAGCATTTT. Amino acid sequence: CASSADRNSNQPQHF.

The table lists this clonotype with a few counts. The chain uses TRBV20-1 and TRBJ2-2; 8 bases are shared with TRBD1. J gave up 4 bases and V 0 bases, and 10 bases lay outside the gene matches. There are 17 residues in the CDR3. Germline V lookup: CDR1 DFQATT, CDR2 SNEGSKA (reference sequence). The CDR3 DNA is TGCAGTGCTAGAGATCCAGGCAGGGGGCGAGGCACCGGGGAGCTGTTTTTT. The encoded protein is CSARDPGRGRGTGELFF.

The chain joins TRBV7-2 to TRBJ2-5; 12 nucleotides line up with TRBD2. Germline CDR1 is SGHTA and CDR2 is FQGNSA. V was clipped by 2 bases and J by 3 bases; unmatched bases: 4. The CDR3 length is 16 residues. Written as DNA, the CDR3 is TGTGCCAGCAGCTTACGGCTAGCGGGAGGGGAAGAGACCCAGTACTTC. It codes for CASSLRLAGGEETQYF.

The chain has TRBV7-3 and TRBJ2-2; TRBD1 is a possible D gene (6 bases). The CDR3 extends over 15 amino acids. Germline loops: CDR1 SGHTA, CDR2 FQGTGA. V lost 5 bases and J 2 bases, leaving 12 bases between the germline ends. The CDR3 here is CASSPNRDNTGELFF. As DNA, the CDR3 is TGTGCCAGCAGCCCGAACAGGGATAACACCGGGGAGCTGTTTTTT.

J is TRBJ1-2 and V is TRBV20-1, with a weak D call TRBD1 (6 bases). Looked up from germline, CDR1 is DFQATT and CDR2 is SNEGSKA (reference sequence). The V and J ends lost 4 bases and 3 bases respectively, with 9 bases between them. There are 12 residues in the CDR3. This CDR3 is CSATGADYGYTF. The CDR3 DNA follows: TGCAGTGCTACAGGGGCGGACTATGGCTACACCTTC.

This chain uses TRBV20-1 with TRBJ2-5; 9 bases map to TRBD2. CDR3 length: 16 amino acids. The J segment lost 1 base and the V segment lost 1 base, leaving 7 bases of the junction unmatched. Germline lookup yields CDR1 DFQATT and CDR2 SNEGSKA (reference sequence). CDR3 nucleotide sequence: TGCAGTGCTAGAGCCCTAGCGGGAAATATCCAAGAGACCCAGTACTTC. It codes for CSARALAGNIQETQYF.

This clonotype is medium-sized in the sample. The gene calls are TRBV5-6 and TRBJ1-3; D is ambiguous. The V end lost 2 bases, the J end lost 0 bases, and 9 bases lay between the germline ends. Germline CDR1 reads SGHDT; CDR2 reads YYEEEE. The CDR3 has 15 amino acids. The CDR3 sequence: CASSLLTPSGNTIYF. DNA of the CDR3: TGTGCCAGCAGCTTACTTACACCCTCTGGAAACACCATATATTTT.

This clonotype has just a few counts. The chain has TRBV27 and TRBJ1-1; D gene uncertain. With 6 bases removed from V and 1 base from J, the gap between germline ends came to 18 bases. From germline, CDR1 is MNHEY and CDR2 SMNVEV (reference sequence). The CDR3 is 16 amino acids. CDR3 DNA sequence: TGTGCCAGCAGATTTGATTCCCCTGGTGGGAACACTGAAGCTTTCTTT. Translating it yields CASRFDSPGGNTEAFF.

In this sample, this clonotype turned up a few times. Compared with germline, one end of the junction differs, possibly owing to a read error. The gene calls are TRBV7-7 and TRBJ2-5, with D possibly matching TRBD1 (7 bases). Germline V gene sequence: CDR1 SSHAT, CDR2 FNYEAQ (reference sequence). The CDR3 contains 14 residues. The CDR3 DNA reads TGTGCTAGCAGCTTCCAGGGGGGCCAAGAGACCCAGTACTTC. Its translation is CASSFQGGQETQYF.

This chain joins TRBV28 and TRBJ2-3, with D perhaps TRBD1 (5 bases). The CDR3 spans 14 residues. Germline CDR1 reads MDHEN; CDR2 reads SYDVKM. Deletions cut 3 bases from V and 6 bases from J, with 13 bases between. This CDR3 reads CASSLGSGADTQYF. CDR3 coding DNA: TGTGCCAGCAGTTTGGGGTCTGGGGCGGATACGCAGTATTTT.

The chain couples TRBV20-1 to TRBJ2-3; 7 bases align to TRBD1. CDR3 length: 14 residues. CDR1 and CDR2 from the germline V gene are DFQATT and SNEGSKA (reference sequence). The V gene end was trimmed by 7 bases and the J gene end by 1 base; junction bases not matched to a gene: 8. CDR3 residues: CSGEGQERTDTQYF. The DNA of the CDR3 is TGCAGTGGAGAAGGACAGGAACGCACAGATACGCAGTATTTT.

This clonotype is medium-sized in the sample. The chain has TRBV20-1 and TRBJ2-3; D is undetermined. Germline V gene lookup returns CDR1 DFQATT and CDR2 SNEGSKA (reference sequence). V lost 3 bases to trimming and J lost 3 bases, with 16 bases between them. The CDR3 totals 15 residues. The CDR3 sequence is CSARPPRHPTDTQYF. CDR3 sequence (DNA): TGCAGTGCTAGGCCCCCCCGCCATCCGACAGATACGCAGTATTTT.

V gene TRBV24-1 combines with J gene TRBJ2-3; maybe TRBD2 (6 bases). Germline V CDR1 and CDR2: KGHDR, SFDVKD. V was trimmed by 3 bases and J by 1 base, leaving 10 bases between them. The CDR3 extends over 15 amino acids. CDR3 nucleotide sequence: TGTGCCACCAGTGATCCGGGAGTTGGCACAGATACGCAGTATTTT. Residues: CATSDPGVGTDTQYF.

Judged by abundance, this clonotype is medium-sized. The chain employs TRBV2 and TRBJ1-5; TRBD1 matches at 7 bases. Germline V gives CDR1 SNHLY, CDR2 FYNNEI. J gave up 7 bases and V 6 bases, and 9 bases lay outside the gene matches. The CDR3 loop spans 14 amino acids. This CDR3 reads CASRSGQFWQPQHF. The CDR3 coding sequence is TGTGCCAGCAGGTCGGGACAGTTCTGGCAGCCCCAGCATTTT.

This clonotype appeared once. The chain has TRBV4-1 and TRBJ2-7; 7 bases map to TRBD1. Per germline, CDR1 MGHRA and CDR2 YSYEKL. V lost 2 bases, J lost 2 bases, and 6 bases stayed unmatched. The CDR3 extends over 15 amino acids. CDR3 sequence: CASSQHQGDPYEQYF. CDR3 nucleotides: TGCGCCAGCAGCCAACATCAGGGGGACCCCTACGAGCAGTACTTC.

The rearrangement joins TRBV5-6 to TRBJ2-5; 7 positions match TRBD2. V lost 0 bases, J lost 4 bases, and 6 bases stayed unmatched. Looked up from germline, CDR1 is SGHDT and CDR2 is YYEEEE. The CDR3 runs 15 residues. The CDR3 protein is CASSLVSGGGETQYF. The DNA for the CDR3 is TGTGCCAGCAGCTTGGTCTCGGGGGGAGGAGAGACCCAGTACTTC.

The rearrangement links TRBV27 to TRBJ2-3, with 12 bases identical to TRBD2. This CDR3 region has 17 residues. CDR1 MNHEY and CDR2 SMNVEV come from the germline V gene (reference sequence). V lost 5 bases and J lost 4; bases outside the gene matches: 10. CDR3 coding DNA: TGTGCCAGCAGTCCACCGCACGGACTAGCGGGACCAGATACGCAGTATTTT. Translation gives CASSPPHGLAGPDTQYF.

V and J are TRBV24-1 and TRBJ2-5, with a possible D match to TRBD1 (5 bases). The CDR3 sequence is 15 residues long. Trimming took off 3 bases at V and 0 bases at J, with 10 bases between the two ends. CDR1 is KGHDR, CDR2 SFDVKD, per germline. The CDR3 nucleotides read TGTGCCACCAGTGATGGCAGGGTGGACCAAGAGACCCAGTACTTC. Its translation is CATSDGRVDQETQYF.

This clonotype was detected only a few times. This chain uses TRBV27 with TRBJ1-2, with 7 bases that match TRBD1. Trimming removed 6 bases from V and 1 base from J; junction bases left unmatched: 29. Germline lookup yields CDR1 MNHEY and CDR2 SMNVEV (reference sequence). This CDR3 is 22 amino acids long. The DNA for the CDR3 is TGTGCCAGCAGGGAGCACCTCCCAGCACCATACAGGGGCCTAAACCTTAACTATGGCTACACCTTC. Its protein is CASREHLPAPYRGLNLNYGYTF.

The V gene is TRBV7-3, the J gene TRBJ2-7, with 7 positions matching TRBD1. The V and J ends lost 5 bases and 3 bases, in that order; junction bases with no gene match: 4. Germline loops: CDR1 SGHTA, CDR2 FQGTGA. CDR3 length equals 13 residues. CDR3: CASSLAGGYEQYF. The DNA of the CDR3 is TGTGCCAGCAGCCTTGCAGGGGGCTACGAGCAGTACTTC.

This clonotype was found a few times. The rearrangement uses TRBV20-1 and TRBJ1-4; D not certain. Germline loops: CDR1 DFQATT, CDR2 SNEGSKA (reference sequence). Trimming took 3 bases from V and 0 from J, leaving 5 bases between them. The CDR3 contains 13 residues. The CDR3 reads CSARRATNEKLFF. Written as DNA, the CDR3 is TGCAGTGCTAGGCGCGCAACTAATGAAAAACTGTTTTTT.

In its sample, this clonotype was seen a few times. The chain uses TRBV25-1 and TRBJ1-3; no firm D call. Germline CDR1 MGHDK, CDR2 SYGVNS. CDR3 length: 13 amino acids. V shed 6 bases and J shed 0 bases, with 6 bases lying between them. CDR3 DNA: TGTGCCAGCAGCACCAACTCTGGAAACACCATATATTTT. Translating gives CASSTNSGNTIYF.

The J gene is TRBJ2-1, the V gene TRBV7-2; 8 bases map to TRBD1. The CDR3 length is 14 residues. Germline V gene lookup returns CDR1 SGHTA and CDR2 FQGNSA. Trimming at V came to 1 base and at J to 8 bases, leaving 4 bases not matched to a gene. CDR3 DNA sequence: TGTGCCAGCAGCTTAGACAGGGGGGAGGATGAGCAGTTCTTC. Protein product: CASSLDRGEDEQFF.

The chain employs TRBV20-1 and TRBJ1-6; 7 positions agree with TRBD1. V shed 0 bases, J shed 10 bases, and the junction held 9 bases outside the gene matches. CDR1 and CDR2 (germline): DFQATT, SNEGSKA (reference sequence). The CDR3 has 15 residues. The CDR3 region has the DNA TGCAGTGCTAGAGACAGACGGCAGGGGGAATCACCCCTCCACTTT. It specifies CSARDRRQGESPLHF.

CDR3 in amino acids: CASTSGGGEKETQYF. CDR3 nucleotides: TGTGCCAGCACCTCCGGCGGGGGGGAGAAAGAGACCCAGTACTTC. J is TRBJ2-5 and V is TRBV7-9; TRBD2 agrees at 9 bases. Trimming at V came to 7 bases and at J to 3 bases, leaving 9 bases not matched to a gene. The CDR3 runs to 15 residues. The germline gives CDR1 SEHNR, CDR2 FQNEAQ (reference sequence).

The CDR3 DNA reads TGTGCCAGCAGCCAGACCCCCGGGGAGGGCTACACCTTC. The encoded protein is CASSQTPGEGYTF. This chain connects TRBV7-3 to TRBJ1-2; D remains ambiguous. There are 13 residues in the CDR3. Germline V gives CDR1 SGHTA, CDR2 FQGTGA. V dropped 5 bases and J dropped 8 bases, with 15 bases sitting between them.